The clone carrying this T cell receptor (beta chain) was picked up a small number of times. This record comes from a study of blood T cell repertoires in COVID-19. Study processing details: The authors estimated nucleated cell counts from reference gene primer amplification. TCRdb keeps only in-frame clones here, not all; method: immunoSEQ multiplex PCR. That table is the source of V, J and clone size, and D and trimming were worked out from the DNA. The sample has 60,000 to 80,000 clones; approximately 90% are singletons. The receptor comes from a woman older than 75 with acute or convalescent COVID-19. The sequenced sample was peripheral blood.

In nucleotides, the CDR3 is TGTGCCTGGACTTCGTTAGTTGAAGCTTTCTTT. Encoded protein: CAWTSLVEAFF. The V and J genes are TRBV30 and TRBJ1-1; unclear D gene. Trimming left V 4 bases short and J 7 bases short, with 10 bases between. CDR1 GTSNPN and CDR2 SVGIG come from the germline V gene (reference sequence). The CDR3 length is 11 residues.